This T cell receptor (beta chain) was sequenced during a study of CD8+ T cells in alopecia areata. Study results and caveats: Normal scalp showed lower clonality than lesional scalp, especially alopecia totalis/universalis.

Worth noting for this clone: What it recognizes is unknown.

Extracted from the samples, RNA was reverse transcribed into cDNA to serve as the sequencing template. Sequencing was performed with immunoSEQ multiplex PCR; in TCRdb, only in-frame clones are kept and a portion is missing. Seen here are 100,000 to 130,000 clones, around 59% observed once, and the top ten hold more than 20%. With 3 bases clipped from V and 7 bases from J, the junction kept 5 bases outside the gene matches. Germline CDR1 and CDR2: SEHNR and FQNEAQ (reference sequence). The CDR3 runs 13 residues. Sequenced: CD8+ T cells sorted from blood. The chain is built from TRBV7-9 and TRBJ1-2, with 7 bases identical to TRBD1. This sequence was found in a human donor in good health. CDR3 nucleotides: TGTGCCAGCAGCTTCGACAGGGTCCCTGGCTACACCTTC. This encodes CASSFDRVPGYTF.